Following are 25 T cell receptor beta chains from one sample sequenced in a study of cytomegalovirus exposure and HLA in healthy donors. Amplification used 60 Vbeta primers and 13 Jbeta primers. Profiling relied on immunoSEQ multiplex PCR, and the TCRdb table lists in-frame clones only, not all of them. Of about 84,000 clones in the sample, approximately 90% are singletons; the top ten hold about 2.5%. Sequencing was carried out using PBMCs. These receptors were taken from a young man in good health and CMV-seronegative.

The CDR3: CASSLGFLLQGYTF. DNA for the CDR3: TGTGCCAGCAGCTTAGGCTTTTTGCTCCAGGGCTACACCTTC. This chain links TRBV7-9 with TRBJ1-2; no firm D call. CDR3 length equals 14 residues. Trimming removed 1 base at V and 8 bases at J, with 14 bases between. Germline lookup yields CDR1 SEHNR and CDR2 FQNEAQ (reference sequence).

The chain links TRBV28 to TRBJ1-1; D is unclear. The CDR3 totals 14 residues. Trimming removed 3 bases at V and 1 base at J, with 9 bases between. Germline V lookup: CDR1 MDHEN, CDR2 SYDVKM. The CDR3 is CASSLIQPNTEAFF. The CDR3 DNA reads as TGTGCCAGCAGTTTGATACAGCCGAACACTGAAGCTTTCTTT.

The rearrangement joins TRBV11-3 to TRBJ2-3, with 11 bases fitting TRBD2. J lost 0 bases, V lost 2 bases, and 7 bases had no gene match. The CDR3 consists of 18 residues. Germline CDR1 is SGHNT and CDR2 is YENEEA. The CDR3 protein is CASSLKSSGGFSTDTQYF. The DNA for the CDR3 is TGTGCCAGCAGCTTAAAGTCTAGCGGGGGGTTTAGCACAGATACGCAGTATTTT.

V is TRBV7-6 and J is TRBJ2-7, with 11 bases identical to TRBD2. CDR1 SGHVS and CDR2 FNYEAQ come from the germline V gene. The CDR3 runs 18 residues. J gave up 2 bases and V 3 bases, and 12 bases lay outside the gene matches. The CDR3, as DNA: TGTGCCAGCAGCTTGTCAATAGCGGGAGGGCCCGGGGCCTACGAGCAGTACTTC. Its protein product is CASSLSIAGGPGAYEQYF.

The rearrangement links TRBV25-1 to TRBJ1-5, with D unresolved. Germline V CDR1 and CDR2: MGHDK, SYGVNS. Trimming stripped 6 bases from V and 3 bases from J, with 3 bases between. The CDR3 is made up of 11 amino acids. The CDR3 loop reads CASRYNQPQHF. The CDR3 nucleotides are TGTGCCAGCAGGTACAATCAGCCCCAGCATTTT. Supplemented by reference TRBV25-1 and TRBJ1-5, the full variable domain reads EADIYQTPRYLVIGTGKKITLECSQTMGHDKMYWYQQDPGMELHLIHYSYGVNSTEKGDLSSESTVSRIRTEHFPLTLESARPSHTSQYLCASRYNQPQHFGDGTRLSIL.

The genes are TRBV5-4 and TRBJ2-3; 8 bases match TRBD2. The J segment lost 2 bases and the V segment lost 4 bases, leaving 6 bases of the junction unmatched. The CDR3 spans 15 residues. Per germline, CDR1 SGHNT and CDR2 YYREEE (reference sequence). This CDR3 is CASSPGGLPTDTQYF. The CDR3 nucleotides are TGTGCCAGCAGCCCGGGAGGGCTTCCCACAGATACGCAGTATTTT.

This clone occurred once. The chain uses TRBV7-9 and TRBJ2-7; D is perhaps TRBD1 (6 bases). Trimming took 5 bases from V and 4 from J, leaving 15 bases between them. Germline values: CDR1 SEHNR, CDR2 FQNEAQ (reference sequence). The CDR3 has 14 amino acids. CDR3 coding DNA: TGTGCCAGCAGCCCGAGCCTACAGGGTTACGAGCAGTACTTC. Protein sequence: CASSPSLQGYEQYF.

The J gene is TRBJ2-5, the V gene TRBV10-1; 10 bases fit TRBD2. J was trimmed by 2 bases and V by 6 bases; bases with no gene match: 6. CDR3 length: 15 amino acids. The V gene's germline CDR1 is WNHNN and CDR2 SYGVQD (reference sequence). For the CDR3, the DNA is TGCGCCAGCAGGTCGAAGCGGGAGGGGCAAGAGACCCAGTACTTC. It encodes CASRSKREGQETQYF.

V is TRBV6-5 and J is TRBJ1-1, with no clear D. Per the germline V gene, CDR1 is MNHEY and CDR2 is SVGAGI. CDR3 length equals 14 residues. Trimming removed 0 bases from V and 9 bases from J, with 14 bases in between. Here the CDR3 DNA reads TGTGCCAGCAGTTACTCGAGGTCCAGAAATAAAGCTTTCTTT. It translates to CASSYSRSRNKAFF.

The chain has TRBV2 and TRBJ2-3, with D possibly being TRBD1 (6 bases). The CDR3 sequence is 15 residues long. V was pared by 6 bases and J by 2 bases, with 15 bases between. Germline loops: CDR1 SNHLY, CDR2 FYNNEI. In DNA, the CDR3 is TGTGCCAGCAGAACAGGGAGTGAGGTCACAGATACGCAGTATTTT. Translated, it gives CASRTGSEVTDTQYF.

This clone turned up a few times. This chain uses TRBV27 with TRBJ2-7; possible D gene TRBD2, 6 bases. The CDR3 covers 14 residues. The germline V gene encodes CDR1 MNHEY and CDR2 SMNVEV (reference sequence). V was clipped by 3 bases and J by 4 bases, with 13 bases between them. CDR3 sequence: CASSLAGNPYEQYF. CDR3 DNA: TGTGCCAGCAGTTTGGCGGGAAACCCATACGAGCAGTACTTC.

V is TRBV11-2 and J is TRBJ2-7, with D possibly matching TRBD2 (5 bases). Trimming left V 5 bases short and J 0 bases short, with 14 bases between. This CDR3 has 15 amino acids. Germline CDR1 reads SGHAT; CDR2 reads FQNNGV. The chain's CDR3 is CASSRASAVSYEQYF. The CDR3 DNA is TGTGCCAGCAGCCGGGCGTCAGCGGTCTCCTACGAGCAGTACTTC.

The genes are TRBV19 and TRBJ1-5, with TRBD1 identical over 8 bases. The V and J ends lost 6 bases and 3 bases, in that order; junction bases with no gene match: 7. The CDR3 loop spans 15 amino acids. Germline CDR1 LNHDA, CDR2 SQIVND (reference sequence). The CDR3 DNA sequence: TGTGCCAGTAGGAAGGACAGGGCCGTCAATCAGCCCCAGCATTTT. Protein product: CASRKDRAVNQPQHF.

DNA for the CDR3: TGCGCCAGCAGTGACGGCAATCAGCCCCAGCATTTT. This codes for CASSDGNQPQHF. The chain uses TRBV10-2 and TRBJ1-5; D call uncertain. Per the germline V gene, CDR1 is WSHSY and CDR2 is SAAADI. The CDR3 is 12 amino acids. V was shortened by 3 bases and J by 2 bases, with 2 bases between the two germline ends.

The chain couples TRBV5-1 to TRBJ1-2, with D possibly matching TRBD1 (5 bases). V was shortened by 4 bases and J by 0 bases, with 7 bases between the two germline ends. CDR1 is SGHRS and CDR2 is YFSETQ in the germline V gene. The CDR3 length is 13 residues. CDR3: CASSPDTNYGYTF. CDR3 nucleotides: TGCGCCAGCAGCCCGGACACTAACTATGGCTACACCTTC.

The V and J genes are TRBV6-1 and TRBJ1-2, with D tentatively TRBD1 (5 bases). Germline CDR1 is MNHNS and CDR2 is SASEGT. CDR3 size: 14 residues. The ends were cut back, 4 bases at V and 5 bases at J, with 14 bases in the middle. The CDR3 region is CASSGLLKGYGYTF. Here the CDR3 DNA reads TGTGCCAGCAGTGGTCTCCTAAAGGGGTATGGCTACACCTTC.

The gene calls are TRBV19 and TRBJ1-3; D gene uncertain. Germline CDR1 reads LNHDA; CDR2 reads SQIVND (reference sequence). V was pared by 7 bases and J by 3 bases, with 7 bases between. The CDR3 spans 12 residues. CDR3 in DNA: TGTGCCAGTAACCCAGGTGGAAACACCATATATTTT. It yields the protein CASNPGGNTIYF.

The rearrangement links TRBV11-1 to TRBJ2-5; 9 positions agree with TRBD2. The J call may be wrong; the DNA end is better matched by TRBJ2-7. The length of the CDR3 is 17 residues. Germline-derived CDR1 and CDR2 are SGHAT and FQDESV (reference sequence). The CDR3 DNA is TGTGCCAGCAGCCACCGCGGGAGGGGGTATTCGTCCTACGAGCAGTACTTC. This codes for CASSHRGRGYSSYEQYF.

The rearrangement links TRBV15 to TRBJ1-6; 8 bases agree with TRBD1. Germline assignment: CDR1 LNHNV and CDR2 YYDKDF (reference sequence). The CDR3 covers 14 residues. V shed 7 bases and J 8 bases; nucleotides not matched to a gene: 7. CDR3 sequence reads: CATTKGQDYSPLHF. CDR3 nucleotide sequence: TGTGCCACCACTAAGGGACAGGATTATTCACCCCTCCACTTT.

The chain links TRBV28 to TRBJ2-5; unclear D gene. The J call could be wrong; TRBJ2-7 is a better fit for the DNA end. This CDR3 contains 11 residues. Germline values: CDR1 MDHEN, CDR2 SYDVKM. The CDR3 nucleotides read TGTGCCAGCAGTTGGGGCTACGAGCAGTACTTC. Its translation: CASSWGYEQYF.

The chain couples TRBV2 to TRBJ2-5; weak D call: TRBD1 (8 bases). CDR3 size: 15 residues. Germline CDR1 and CDR2: SNHLY and FYNNEI. V gave up 4 bases and J gave up 4 bases, with 16 bases separating them. CDR3 coding DNA: TGTGCCAGCAGTGCGCGGACAGGGAGGGGAGAGACCCAGTACTTC. Protein sequence: CASSARTGRGETQYF.

V gene TRBV11-2 combines with J gene TRBJ2-7; TRBD1 agrees at 8 bases. The CDR3 is made up of 15 amino acids. Germline trimming cut 4 bases from V and 3 bases from J; bases unmatched to any gene: 8. Germline V lookup: CDR1 SGHAT, CDR2 FQNNGV. The DNA for the CDR3 is TGTGCCAGCAGCTCCCTCGGACAGGGACACTACGAGCAGTACTTC. Its translation is CASSSLGQGHYEQYF. Using reference TRBV11-2 and TRBJ2-7 for the parts outside the CDR3, the full variable domain is EAGVAQSPRYKIIEKRQSVAFWCNPISGHATLYWYQQILGQGPKLLIQFQNNGVVDDSQLPKDRFSAERLKGVDSTLKIQPAKLEDSAVYLCASSSLGQGHYEQYFGPGTRLTVT.

The chain couples TRBV4-2 to TRBJ1-6; D remains ambiguous. Germline values: CDR1 LGHNA, CDR2 YNFKEQ. This CDR3 is 15 amino acids long. V shed 1 base and J shed 5 bases, with 9 bases lying between them. CDR3 region: CASSQARGDNSPLHF. The CDR3 DNA is TGTGCCAGCAGCCAAGCCCGCGGAGATAATTCACCCCTCCACTTT.

The chain joins TRBV6-1 to TRBJ1-1, with D unresolved. The germline V and J ends were trimmed by 4 bases and 7 bases, with 13 bases remaining between them. Germline lookup yields CDR1 MNHNS and CDR2 SASEGT. The CDR3 contains 13 residues. CDR3 protein: CASSVIAGNEAFF. CDR3 coding DNA: TGTGCCAGCAGTGTCATAGCGGGTAATGAAGCTTTCTTT.

The chain uses TRBV5-6 and TRBJ2-1, with D unresolved. This CDR3 contains 13 residues. V was cut by 4 bases and J by 4 bases, with 9 bases left in between. The germline CDR1 and CDR2 sequences are SGHDT and YYEEEE. CDR3 region: CASSLATYNEQFF. The CDR3 DNA follows: TGTGCCAGCAGCCTGGCAACTTACAATGAGCAGTTCTTC. Together with reference TRBV5-6 and TRBJ2-1, the CDR3 gives the full variable domain: DAGVTQSPTHLIKTRGQQVTLRCSPKSGHDTVSWYQQALGQGPQFIFQYYEEEERQRGNFPDRFSGHQFPNYSSELNVNALLLGDSALYLCASSLATYNEQFFGPGTRLTVL.